These 6 T cell receptor beta chains came from one sample sequenced in a study of neurological immune-mediated disorders. Each CDR3 protein is one row after TCRdb ran MiXCR on the 5' RACE reads. The sample includes about 82,000 distinct CDR3 sequences, approximately 2.4% seen only once; the top ten take roughly 1.2%. Sample: PBMCs. The receptors here all came from a woman younger than 45 with multiple sclerosis.

This clonotype was counted at least ten times. J is TRBJ1-1 and V is TRBV18; D gene uncertain. Germline values: CDR1 KGHSH, CDR2 LQKENI. Between the trimmed V and J ends, which lost 0 bases and 2 bases, there was a span of 7 bases. The CDR3 extends over 14 amino acids. The CDR3 DNA reads TGTGCCAGCTCACCACCCTCGGGAAACACTGAAGCTTTCTTT. This encodes CASSPPSGNTEAFF.

This clonotype was detected many times. CDR3 nucleotides: TGTGCCACCAGCGGGTCCGGGACTAGCGGGAGGAGGTGGGAGACCCAGTACTTC. It is translated as CATSGSGTSGRRWETQYF. The chain uses TRBV15 and TRBJ2-5, with 15 positions matching TRBD2. V lost 5 bases, J lost 5 bases, and 12 bases stayed unmatched. The length of the CDR3 is 18 residues. The germline V gene has CDR1 LNHNV and CDR2 YYDKDF (reference sequence).

This clonotype was seen many times. The rearrangement joins TRBV29-1 to TRBJ2-3; 7 bases are shared with TRBD2. V trimming: 8 bases; J trimming: 5 bases; junction bases outside the gene matches: 10. The CDR3 has 13 amino acids. Germline V gives CDR1 SQVTM, CDR2 ANQGSEA. The CDR3 reads CSSGRDLGDTQYF. DNA of the CDR3: TGCAGCTCGGGGAGGGACTTGGGAGATACGCAGTATTTT.

This clonotype has just a few counts. The V and J genes are TRBV19 and TRBJ2-2; D possibly corresponds to TRBD2 (5 bases). The V and J ends lost 4 bases and 0 bases respectively, with 9 bases between them. Per germline, CDR1 LNHDA and CDR2 SQIVND (reference sequence). There are 15 residues in the CDR3. CDR3 protein: CASSRTGSNTGELFF. The CDR3 coding sequence is TGTGCCAGTAGTAGGACGGGGTCGAACACCGGGGAGCTGTTTTTT.

This clonotype was seen at least ten times. This rearrangement joins TRBV18 to TRBJ1-6, with D possibly being TRBD1 (6 bases). The germline V gene has CDR1 KGHSH and CDR2 LQKENI. The CDR3 contains 16 residues. Trimming cost V 5 bases and J 0 bases, with 11 bases left between them. CDR3 residues: CASSKQGPSYNSPLHF. The CDR3 nucleotides read TGTGCCAGCTCAAAACAGGGACCCTCCTATAATTCACCCCTCCACTTT.

At least ten counts were recorded for this clonotype. The CDR3: CSVDSDGSEQFF. The CDR3 DNA reads as TGCAGCGTTGACAGCGATGGAAGCGAGCAGTTCTTC. The chain combines TRBV29-1 with TRBJ2-1; D remains unclear. Germline V gene sequence: CDR1 SQVTM, CDR2 ANQGSEA. This CDR3 has 12 residues. Trimming took off 3 bases at V and 10 bases at J, with 13 bases between the two ends.